These 10 T cell receptor beta chains were all obtained from the same sample, sequenced in a study of T cell changes during pregnancy in multiple sclerosis. Libraries were prepared by immunoSEQ multiplex PCR; TCRdb keeps only in-frame clonotypes and omits some of them. The top ten clones hold under 0.4% of a sample with more than 30,000 clones, around nine tenths of them seen once. Sequencing used CD4+ T cells from peripheral blood mononuclear cells, obtained in the third trimester of pregnancy. Every receptor here comes from a female donor in good health, enrolled as a control in a pregnancy study.

The rearrangement uses TRBV11-2 and TRBJ2-7, with D possibly TRBD2 on 5 matching bases. The CDR3 extends over 19 amino acids. The germline V gene encodes CDR1 SGHAT and CDR2 FQNNGV. Trimming took off 0 bases at V and 2 bases at J, with 23 bases between the two ends. Written as DNA, the CDR3 is TGTGCCAGCAGCTTAGATTCCCCCGGACCCGGACTTCGAACCTACGAGCAGTACTTC. It translates to CASSLDSPGPGLRTYEQYF.

This CDR3 is CASRGGAGEQFF. The CDR3 DNA reads TGTGCCAGCAGGGGAGGGGCAGGGGAGCAGTTCTTC. V is TRBV2 and J is TRBJ2-1; the match to TRBD2 covers 7 bases. Germline trimming cut 6 bases from V and 10 bases from J; bases unmatched to any gene: 6. This CDR3 comprises 12 residues. Germline-derived CDR1 and CDR2 are SNHLY and FYNNEI.

The rearrangement links TRBV6-1 to TRBJ1-1; weak D call: TRBD1 (5 bases). V shed 4 bases and J shed 4 bases, with 10 bases lying between them. CDR3 length equals 13 residues. Germline V gives CDR1 MNHNS, CDR2 SASEGT. The CDR3 sequence: CASSAGLATEAFF. Written as DNA, the CDR3 is TGTGCCAGCAGTGCAGGGTTGGCCACTGAAGCTTTCTTT.

This chain uses TRBV5-8 with TRBJ1-1; perhaps TRBD1 as D (5 bases). The V end lost 6 bases, the J end lost 2 bases, and 11 bases lay between the germline ends. From germline, CDR1 is SGHTS and CDR2 YDEGEE. This CDR3 region has 13 residues. CDR3 sequence (DNA): TGTGCCAGCAACCTACAGGTTAACACTGAAGCTTTCTTT. Translation gives CASNLQVNTEAFF.

The chain uses TRBV5-1 and TRBJ2-5, with 7 positions matching TRBD1. J gave up 4 bases and V 5 bases, and 11 bases lay outside the gene matches. In germline, CDR1 is SGHRS, CDR2 YFSETQ. There are 15 residues in the CDR3. The CDR3 reads CASRPQQGGRETQYF. Written as DNA, the CDR3 is TGCGCCAGCAGGCCTCAGCAAGGGGGCCGAGAGACCCAGTACTTC.

V usage is TRBV2 and J usage is TRBJ2-2, with TRBD2 matching 8 bases. V lost 5 bases and J lost 1; bases outside the gene matches: 0. This CDR3 is built from 14 residues. The V gene's germline CDR1 is SNHLY and CDR2 FYNNEI. This CDR3 is CASSSGGNTGELFF. The DNA of the CDR3 is TGTGCCAGCAGTAGCGGGGGGAACACCGGGGAGCTGTTTTTT.

V gene TRBV6-5 combines with J gene TRBJ1-1; 8 bases line up with TRBD1. Germline V CDR1 and CDR2: MNHEY, SVGAGI. The junction had 5 bases not matched to a gene; V was cut back by 1 base and J by 4 bases. This CDR3 is built from 15 residues. For the CDR3, the DNA is TGTGCCAGCAGTTACTTGATTACAGGGGGCACTGAAGCTTTCTTT. It encodes CASSYLITGGTEAFF.

This chain joins TRBV6-6 and TRBJ1-3; TRBD1 agrees at 9 bases. Trimming removed 2 bases from V and 2 bases from J; junction bases left unmatched: 4. CDR3 length: 16 amino acids. Germline V lookup: CDR1 MNHNY, CDR2 SVGAGI (reference sequence). The CDR3 sequence: CASSYGQGFTGNTIYF. DNA of the CDR3: TGTGCCAGCAGTTACGGACAGGGGTTCACTGGAAACACCATATATTTT.

As for this clone: The same CDR3 also results from other DNA sequences found in this sample. The genes are TRBV6-1 and TRBJ1-2; D gene ambiguous. The CDR3 loop spans 12 amino acids. Germline CDR1 and CDR2: MNHNS and SASEGT. The V end was cut by 4 bases, the J end by 4 bases, with 7 bases between. The CDR3 sequence: CASSVDTYGYTF. The CDR3 DNA is TGTGCCAGCAGTGTAGACACCTATGGCTACACCTTC.

This clone was seen more than once but under ten times. The chain uses TRBV12-1 and TRBJ1-5; the table's D call, TRBD1, has no DNA check behind it. TRBV12-1 is assigned pseudogene status. The CDR3 covers 16 residues. The CDR3 protein is CASSPRPGQGVQPQHF. In nucleotides, the CDR3 is TGTGCCAGCAGCCCCCGCCCGGGACAGGGGGTTCAGCCCCAGCATTTT.